This record concerns one T cell receptor beta chain sequence. The antigen is unknown. This entry belongs to a study of CD8 T cells in ankylosing spondylitis. Study-level results: In ankylosing spondylitis blood, a motif of about eight highly homologous TCR beta variants appeared characteristic.

The V segment lost 0 bases and the J segment 4 bases; nucleotides outside the gene matches: 4. Germline loops: CDR1 ENHRY, CDR2 SYGVKD. The CDR3 is made up of 15 amino acids. TCRdb called the 5' RACE reads again in MiXCR, with one record for every CDR3 protein. The sample contains 100,000 to 150,000 distinct CDR3 sequences, over 6% of which appear only once. The chain is built from TRBV10-3 and TRBJ2-7; TRBD2 matches at 9 bases. This clonotype originated in a male donor with ankylosing spondylitis or in good health (not recorded which). The sample taken for sequencing was blood, either unsorted or a sorted T cell fraction (not recorded which). Written as DNA, the CDR3 is TGTGCCATCAGTGAGTCGGCTAGCGGGGAGTACGAGCAGTACTTC. Protein: CAISESASGEYEQYF.